This TCR beta chain derives from a study of control samples from healthy donors and cancer patients. Profiled with immunoSEQ multiplex PCR; TCRdb holds only in-frame clones, not every one. The sample consists of about 160,000 clones, around 96% of them appearing once. The CDR3 has 15 amino acids. V was clipped by 7 bases and J by 0 bases, with 15 bases between them. CDR1 LNHDA and CDR2 SQIVND come from the germline V gene (reference sequence). The rearrangement joins TRBV19 to TRBJ1-1, with D uncertain. Sequenced input: blood. The sequence came from a woman aged 25-40 years in good health. In DNA, the CDR3 is TGTGCCAGTAACCACGACCGAGAGATGAACACTGAAGCTTTCTTT. Its translation: CASNHDREMNTEAFF.